The 5 T cell receptor beta chains below were found in one sample sequenced in a study of Ad26.COV2.S vaccination and SARS-CoV-2 variants. Clones were read by immunoSEQ multiplex PCR, and TCRdb kept only the in-frame ones, dropping some. The sample consists of around 370,000 clones, around 92% of them appearing once. This sample comprised peripheral blood, obtained after recovery from COVID-19. The receptors derive from a human donor who had recovered from COVID-19.

The chain has TRBV29-1 and TRBJ1-2; a possible D gene is TRBD1 (5 bases). The V and J ends lost 0 bases and 3 bases respectively, with 8 bases between them. Germline V gives CDR1 SQVTM, CDR2 ANQGSEA. This CDR3 region has 13 residues. The chain's CDR3 is CSVEDSTDYGYTF. DNA for the CDR3: TGCAGCGTTGAAGATTCGACAGACTATGGCTACACCTTC. Together with reference TRBV29-1 and TRBJ1-2, the CDR3 gives the full variable domain: SAVISQKPSRDICQRGTSLTIQCQVDSQVTMMFWYRQQPGQSLTLIATANQGSEATYESGFVIDKFPISRPNLTFSTLTVSNMSPEDSSIYLCSVEDSTDYGYTFGSGTRLTVV.

This clone was picked up a small number of times. V is TRBV5-6 and J is TRBJ1-3, with D hard to call. Germline CDR1 and CDR2: SGHDT and YYEEEE. The CDR3 is 13 residues long. Trimming removed 1 base from V and 0 bases from J, with 2 bases in between. CDR3 in amino acids: CASSLNSGNTIYF. In DNA, the CDR3 is TGTGCCAGCAGCTTGAACTCTGGAAACACCATATATTTT.

This chain links TRBV5-1 with TRBJ2-1, with D possibly being TRBD1 (6 bases). Germline-derived CDR1 and CDR2 are SGHRS and YFSETQ. Trimming took off 0 bases at V and 0 bases at J, with 7 bases between the two ends. This CDR3 has 15 residues. The CDR3 DNA follows: TGCGCCAGCAGCTTGGTGGGGGCCTCCTACAATGAGCAGTTCTTC. It encodes CASSLVGASYNEQFF.

This clone was observed a handful of times. The gene calls are TRBV7-9 and TRBJ1-1; the match to TRBD1 covers 11 bases. Germline CDR1 SEHNR, CDR2 FQNEAQ (reference sequence). After removal of 7 bases from V and 12 bases from J, the junction contained 7 bases not matched to a gene. This CDR3 has 12 amino acids. The CDR3 protein is CASTWDRGRTFF. The CDR3, as DNA: TGTGCCAGCACCTGGGACAGGGGGAGGACTTTCTTT.

The rearrangement joins TRBV9 to TRBJ1-3; D perhaps matches TRBD1 (5 bases). V lost 0 bases and J 0 bases, leaving 10 bases between the germline ends. The CDR3 is 16 amino acids. Germline CDR1 reads SGDLS; CDR2 reads YYNGEE. The CDR3 spells CASSVEAGNSGNTIYF. The CDR3 DNA is TGTGCCAGCAGCGTAGAGGCAGGGAACTCTGGAAACACCATATATTTT.